One sample yielded the 20 T cell receptor beta chains listed below, sequenced in a study of shared clonotypes between healthy human individuals. Method: immunoSEQ multiplex PCR; TCRdb's copy keeps in-frame clones and lacks some. The sample gives approximately 700,000 clones, less than 80% of which show up once; 1.5% to 2% is in the top ten. Specimen: memory CD4+ T cells sorted from blood. Subset given: CD45RA-negative fraction. The receptors originated from a woman between 25 and 40 years old in good health.

The chain has TRBV6-4 and TRBJ2-1; 7 bases line up with TRBD2. Trimming removed 6 bases from V and 5 bases from J; junction bases left unmatched: 10. Germline CDR1 and CDR2: MRHNA and SNTAGT. The CDR3 is 15 amino acids. CDR3 residues: CASRGIGGRNNEQFF. For the CDR3, the DNA is TGTGCCAGCAGGGGGATAGGCGGGAGAAACAATGAGCAGTTCTTC.

This clone came up once. The chain couples TRBV5-1 to TRBJ2-1; 11 bases are a match to TRBD1. V lost 4 bases to trimming and J lost 8 bases; unmatched junction nucleotides: 5. In germline, CDR1 is SGHRS, CDR2 YFSETQ. This CDR3 has 14 amino acids. CDR3 loop: CASSRTGGLDEQFF. The CDR3 coding sequence is TGCGCCAGCAGCAGGACAGGGGGCTTAGATGAGCAGTTCTTC.

The chain has TRBV7-8 and TRBJ2-3; TRBD1 matches at 10 bases. The V gene's germline CDR1 is SGHVS and CDR2 FQNEAQ. After removal of 5 bases from V and 3 bases from J, the junction contained 8 bases not matched to a gene. The CDR3 is 16 residues long. The CDR3 loop reads CASSPRGGQGTDTQYF. DNA for the CDR3: TGTGCCAGCAGCCCTCGGGGGGGACAGGGGACAGATACGCAGTATTTT.

V is TRBV5-1 and J is TRBJ2-7; maybe TRBD1 (5 bases). V lost 4 bases to trimming and J lost 3 bases, with 17 bases between them. Per the germline V gene, CDR1 is SGHRS and CDR2 is YFSETQ. The CDR3 consists of 15 residues. The CDR3 nucleotides read TGCGCCAGCAGCCCAGCAGGGAATAGGGGCTACGAGCAGTACTTC. It codes for CASSPAGNRGYEQYF.

The V and J genes are TRBV19 and TRBJ1-2, with TRBD1 as a possible D gene (6 bases). Between the trimmed V and J ends, which lost 9 bases and 4 bases, there was a span of 15 bases. Germline CDR1 and CDR2: LNHDA and SQIVND (reference sequence). The CDR3 runs 13 residues. The CDR3 sequence is CASSRGDTYGYTF. Here the CDR3 DNA reads TGTGCCAGCTCCAGAGGGGACACCTATGGCTACACCTTC.

CDR3 protein: CASGEVENTEAFF. In DNA, the CDR3 is TGCGCCAGCGGCGAGGTGGAGAACACTGAAGCTTTCTTT. The rearrangement links TRBV5-1 to TRBJ1-1; D ambiguous. This CDR3 has 13 amino acids. Germline CDR1 SGHRS, CDR2 YFSETQ. Trimming left V 7 bases short and J 1 base short, with 11 bases between. The whole variable domain, remainder taken from reference TRBV5-1 and TRBJ1-1, is KAGVTQTPRYLIKTRGQQVTLSCSPISGHRSVSWYQQTPGQGLQFLFEYFSETQRNKGNFPGRFSGRQFSNSRSEMNVSTLELGDSALYLCASGEVENTEAFFGQGTRLTVV.

The V gene is TRBV2, the J gene TRBJ2-7, with a weak D call TRBD2 (6 bases). Trimming took off 2 bases at V and 7 bases at J, with 9 bases between the two ends. The CDR3 has 12 residues. CDR1 and CDR2 from the germline V gene are SNHLY and FYNNEI. Written as DNA, the CDR3 is TGTGCCAGCAGTGAAACGGGGGTTGAGCAGTACTTC. It yields the protein CASSETGVEQYF. Full variable domain (remainder filled in from reference TRBV2 and TRBJ2-7): EPEVTQTPSHQVTQMGQEVILRCVPISNHLYFYWYRQILGQKVEFLVSFYNNEISEKSEIFDDQFSVERPDGSNFTLKIRSTKLEDSAMYFCASSETGVEQYFGPGTRLTVT.

J is TRBJ2-2 and V is TRBV7-3; 8 bases are a match to TRBD2. In germline, CDR1 is SGHTA, CDR2 FQGTGA. J lost 3 bases, V lost 5 bases, and 14 bases had no gene match. This CDR3 has 18 amino acids. CDR3 amino acids: CASSARPVAGYDTGELFF. DNA for the CDR3: TGTGCCAGCAGCGCGAGACCCGTAGCGGGATATGACACCGGGGAGCTGTTTTTT.

The chain employs TRBV2 and TRBJ2-7; 8 bases map to TRBD2. The CDR3 extends over 15 amino acids. J lost 4 bases, V lost 4 bases, and 9 bases had no gene match. Germline V gene data show CDR1 as SNHLY and CDR2 as FYNNEI. The CDR3 loop reads CASSVGSGSLYEQYF. Here the CDR3 DNA reads TGTGCCAGCAGTGTCGGAAGCGGGAGTTTGTACGAGCAGTACTTC.

The chain carries TRBV7-3 and TRBJ2-2; TRBD2 might be the D (5 bases). This CDR3 has 16 residues. V was cut by 1 base and J by 1 base, with 10 bases left in between. Germline V CDR1 and CDR2: SGHTA, FQGTGA. CDR3 coding DNA: TGTGCCAGCAGCTTAAGAGACTACCAGAACACCGGGGAGCTGTTTTTT. This gives the protein CASSLRDYQNTGELFF.

V is TRBV5-5 and J is TRBJ2-7; TRBD2 matches at 10 bases. J gave up 7 bases and V 0 bases, and 7 bases lay outside the gene matches. The CDR3 consists of 15 residues. The germline V gene has CDR1 SGHKS and CDR2 YYEKEE (reference sequence). CDR3 DNA sequence: TGTGCCAGCAGCTTGGAGGGGTGGACTAGCGGAGAGCAGTACTTC. Translated: CASSLEGWTSGEQYF.

This clone was seen a handful of times. J is TRBJ2-5 and V is TRBV4-1; tentative D call: TRBD1 (5 bases). The DNA end is a closer match to TRBJ2-7, so the J assignment may be wrong. Germline V CDR1 and CDR2: MGHRA, YSYEKL. The CDR3 has 15 amino acids. CDR3 in DNA: TGCGCCAGCAGCCAGGCCCCTACAGGTGGGTACGAGCAGTACTTC. Encoded protein: CASSQAPTGGYEQYF.

This clone was picked up a small number of times. This chain connects TRBV5-1 to TRBJ1-3, with 9 bases that match TRBD1. Germline V lookup: CDR1 SGHRS, CDR2 YFSETQ. The CDR3 sequence is 14 residues long. The V and J ends lost 3 bases and 4 bases, in that order; junction bases with no gene match: 2. DNA of the CDR3: TGCGCCAGCAGCTGGACAGGGGAGGGAAACACCATATATTTT. This codes for CASSWTGEGNTIYF. The variable domain in full, with the rest retrieved from reference TRBV5-1 and TRBJ1-3, is KAGVTQTPRYLIKTRGQQVTLSCSPISGHRSVSWYQQTPGQGLQFLFEYFSETQRNKGNFPGRFSGRQFSNSRSEMNVSTLELGDSALYLCASSWTGEGNTIYFGEGSWLTVV.

On this clone itself: Other DNA sequences of this sample code for an identical CDR3. The V and J genes are TRBV7-7 and TRBJ2-1, with 11 bases lining up with TRBD2. Germline V CDR1 and CDR2: SSHAT, FNYEAQ (reference sequence). This CDR3 contains 15 residues. Germline trimming cut 5 bases from V and 4 bases from J; bases unmatched to any gene: 4. CDR3 region: CASSPGTSGYNEQFF. CDR3 in DNA: TGTGCCAGCAGCCCCGGGACTAGCGGTTACAATGAGCAGTTCTTC.

About this clone: The sample carries other DNA sequences with the same CDR3. The chain is built from TRBV20-1 and TRBJ2-5; D ambiguous. CDR3 length equals 10 residues. Trimming removed 4 bases at V and 2 bases at J, with 2 bases between. The germline gives CDR1 DFQATT, CDR2 SNEGSKA (reference sequence). Here the CDR3 reads CSATQETQYF. DNA of the CDR3: TGCAGTGCTACTCAAGAGACCCAGTACTTC.

This clone was seen only a few times. As the CDR3 is not closed by the conserved phenylalanine or tryptophan, this likely results from a read error. The DNA is omitted, as the CDR3 cannot be located on it reliably, and the CDR3 follows TCRdb's listing. The chain recombines TRBV27 with TRBJ1-3. A total of 9 residues make up the CDR3, ends included. Germline values: CDR1 MNHEY, CDR2 SMNVEV (reference sequence). The CDR3 sequence is CASSHSAGG.

The chain carries TRBV29-1 and TRBJ2-1; D is uncertain. The ends were cut back, 6 bases at V and 0 bases at J, with 9 bases in the middle. The CDR3 extends over 13 amino acids. The V gene's germline CDR1 is SQVTM and CDR2 ANQGSEA. In DNA, the CDR3 is TGCAGCGTCACAGAAGCCTCCTACAATGAGCAGTTCTTC. This sequence encodes CSVTEASYNEQFF.

This clone was seen a few times. This chain uses TRBV20-1 with TRBJ1-5; D is ambiguous. In germline, CDR1 is DFQATT, CDR2 SNEGSKA (reference sequence). The CDR3 extends over 11 amino acids. The ends were cut back, 0 bases at V and 4 bases at J, with 1 base in the middle. The DNA for the CDR3 is TGCAGTGCTAGAGAAAATCAGCCCCAGCATTTT. This sequence encodes CSARENQPQHF.

The chain has TRBV14 and TRBJ2-7; tentatively, D is TRBD1 (6 bases). Germline assignment: CDR1 SGHDN and CDR2 FVKESK. The V end was cut by 4 bases, the J end by 6 bases, with 19 bases between. This CDR3 is built from 15 residues. The CDR3 protein is CASSRTGTRGGEQYF. For the CDR3, the DNA is TGTGCCAGCAGCCGAACAGGGACACGAGGGGGCGAGCAGTACTTC.

The rearrangement uses TRBV7-2 and TRBJ2-7; D is unresolved. V lost 5 bases, J lost 0 bases, and 11 bases lay in between. CDR3 length: 14 amino acids. The germline V gene encodes CDR1 SGHTA and CDR2 FQGNSA. CDR3 in DNA: TGTGCCAGCAGCCGGACGTACAACTCCTACGAGCAGTACTTC. Protein product: CASSRTYNSYEQYF.